Following are 12 T cell receptor beta chains from one sample sequenced in a study of T cells after posttransplantation cyclophosphamide. The protocol was immunoSEQ multiplex PCR, while the TCRdb copy is restricted to in-frame clones and leaves out a portion. This sample has around 4,900 clones; roughly 80% occur once, and the top ten carry roughly a quarter. Controls had myeloablative marrow grafts with methotrexate and calcineurin inhibitor, sampled at 1 year. Sequencing was performed on PBMCs, taken after an allogeneic stem cell transplant with a calcineurin inhibitor and methotrexate. These receptors were collected from a male patient aged 40-55 years who received an allogeneic stem cell transplant from an unrelated donor, was CMV-positive, and had chronic GVHD only. Some T cells may be transferred from the graft donor.

This clone was found once. J is TRBJ2-5 and V is TRBV12-5; no clear D. V lost 2 bases and J 5 bases, leaving 9 bases between the germline ends. This CDR3 contains 13 residues. Germline CDR1 is LGHNT and CDR2 is FRNRAP. The CDR3 DNA is TGTGCTAGTGGTTTGTTACGGGTGGAGACCCAGTACTTC. It is translated as CASGLLRVETQYF.

The gene calls are TRBV19 and TRBJ2-7; 9 positions agree with TRBD1. The CDR3 is made up of 15 amino acids. V gave up 5 bases and J gave up 1 base; unmatched junction bases: 6. Germline V gene lookup returns CDR1 LNHDA and CDR2 SQIVND (reference sequence). DNA for the CDR3: TGTGCCAGTAGTCGAAAGACAGGGGGTTCCTACGAGCAGTACTTC. Translation: CASSRKTGGSYEQYF.

By sample share, this clone is large (0.1 to 1%). The rearrangement links TRBV4-2 to TRBJ2-2, with 7 bases identical to TRBD2. The CDR3 covers 15 residues. The germline CDR1 and CDR2 sequences are LGHNA and YNFKEQ. J was trimmed by 7 bases and V by 4 bases; bases with no gene match: 9. The CDR3 loop is CASSPILGLVGELFF. The CDR3 DNA reads TGTGCCAGCAGCCCAATACTAGGACTAGTCGGGGAGCTGTTTTTT.

This clone rates as hyperexpanded. The chain recombines TRBV5-7 with TRBJ1-5; no reliable D call. TRBV5-7 carries the ORF label, with uncertain function. This CDR3 spans 17 amino acids. The germline V and J ends were trimmed by 3 bases and 3 bases, with 19 bases remaining between them. CDR3 amino acids: CASSSPIRGNVNQPQHF. CDR3 nucleotides: TGTGCCAGCAGCTCACCGATCAGAGGGAACGTCAATCAGCCCCAGCATTTT.

This clone was recorded a few times. This chain links TRBV5-6 with TRBJ1-1; D not certain. The CDR3 has 13 residues. V was trimmed by 2 bases and J by 4 bases, leaving 9 bases between them. Germline values: CDR1 SGHDT, CDR2 YYEEEE. CDR3 amino acids: CASSFSGGTEAFF. In DNA, the CDR3 is TGTGCCAGCAGCTTTTCCGGAGGCACTGAAGCTTTCTTT.

The rearrangement links TRBV2 to TRBJ2-2; 8 bases line up with TRBD1. Germline lookup yields CDR1 SNHLY and CDR2 FYNNEI. This CDR3 comprises 13 residues. The ends lost 6 bases at V and 6 bases at J; junction bases unmatched: 3. DNA for the CDR3: TGTGCCAGCAGGGGACAGGAAGCCGGGGAGCTGTTTTTT. Amino acids: CASRGQEAGELFF.

The rearrangement joins TRBV6-5 to TRBJ1-2; D is perhaps TRBD1 (6 bases). CDR1 and CDR2 (germline): MNHEY, SVGAGI. The length of the CDR3 is 13 residues. V lost 3 bases, J lost 7 bases, and 12 bases lay in between. As DNA, the CDR3 is TGTGCCAGCAGTTATGTCACCAGGGGTGGCTACACCTTC. Its protein is CASSYVTRGGYTF.

V and J are TRBV5-1 and TRBJ2-5; 7 bases are a match to TRBD1. Germline assignment: CDR1 SGHRS and CDR2 YFSETQ. Trimming removed 3 bases from V and 4 bases from J; junction bases left unmatched: 6. This CDR3 region has 14 residues. The CDR3 is CASSSGQFLETQYF. CDR3 in DNA: TGCGCCAGCAGCTCGGGACAGTTCCTAGAGACCCAGTACTTC. Looking up the rest from reference TRBV5-1 and TRBJ2-5 gives the full variable domain: KAGVTQTPRYLIKTRGQQVTLSCSPISGHRSVSWYQQTPGQGLQFLFEYFSETQRNKGNFPGRFSGRQFSNSRSEMNVSTLELGDSALYLCASSSGQFLETQYFGPGTRLLVL.

The chain carries TRBV5-4 and TRBJ2-5; D perhaps matches TRBD2 (5 bases). V lost 4 bases to trimming and J lost 0 bases, with 10 bases between them. Germline assignment: CDR1 SGHNT and CDR2 YYREEE (reference sequence). The CDR3 extends over 14 amino acids. CDR3 region: CASSPGNYQETQYF. The CDR3 bases are TGTGCCAGCAGCCCCGGGAATTACCAAGAGACCCAGTACTTC.

The gene calls are TRBV29-1 and TRBJ1-2; 7 nucleotides align to TRBD1. Germline V lookup: CDR1 SQVTM, CDR2 ANQGSEA. The CDR3 has 11 residues. Trimming removed 5 bases from V and 4 bases from J; junction bases left unmatched: 1. The CDR3 sequence: CSVPGGYGYTF. CDR3 bases: TGCAGCGTTCCAGGGGGCTATGGCTACACCTTC.

This clone appeared once. V is TRBV29-1 and J is TRBJ1-5; D unresolved. This CDR3 contains 13 residues. CDR1 and CDR2 (germline): SQVTM, ANQGSEA. The V end lost 7 bases, the J end lost 0 bases, and 10 bases lay between the germline ends. CDR3 in amino acids: CSASTNSNQPQHF. The CDR3 region has the DNA TGCAGCGCCAGTACCAATAGCAATCAGCCCCAGCATTTT.

The genes are TRBV5-4 and TRBJ1-2, with TRBD1 as a possible D gene (6 bases). The V end was cut by 2 bases, the J end by 7 bases, with 15 bases between. Germline V gene data show CDR1 as SGHNT and CDR2 as YYREEE (reference sequence). The CDR3 extends over 14 amino acids. The CDR3: CASSFGAGAGGYTF. CDR3 sequence (DNA): TGTGCCAGCAGCTTTGGGGCAGGGGCCGGTGGCTACACCTTC.